This is a list of T cell receptor beta chains from one sample in a study of chemoradiotherapy in HPV16-positive cancers. Only in-frame clones appear in the TCRdb table, and some are missing; sequencing was by immunoSEQ multiplex PCR. The data contain about 4,400 clones, just under 75% of them singletons. Sequenced here: tumor tissue, sampled from a patient who underwent chemoradiotherapy. The receptor source for this set is a human donor with HPV-associated anogenital cancer. The CDR3 runs from the conserved cysteine through the conserved F or W. A D gene is named only where the DNA matches it firmly. Part of the rows lack a size; the others show once, few, many or a class for expanded clones.

-,TRBV6-5,TRBJ1-2,few,CASSYGENYGYTF,TGTGCCAGCAGTTACGGGGAGAACTATGGCTACACCTTC
-,TRBV28,TRBJ2-1,-,CASSLVSSYNEQFF,TGTGCCAGCAGTTTGGTGAGCTCCTACAATGAGCAGTTCTTC
-,TRBV5-4,TRBJ2-2,-,CASSLALGGELFF,TGTGCCAGCAGCTTGGCCTTGGGTGGGGAGCTGTTTTTT
-,TRBV7-2,TRBJ1-5,-,CASSLDSRSNQPQHF,TGTGCCAGCAGCCTGGACAGTCGAAGCAATCAGCCCCAGCATTTT
TRBD1,TRBV18,TRBJ2-7,-,CASSPRDRDYEQYF,TGTGCCAGCTCACCCCGGGACAGGGACTACGAGCAGTACTTC
-,TRBV27,TRBJ2-7,few,CASSLLGGTYEQYF,TGTGCCAGCAGTTTATTGGGCGGTACCTACGAGCAGTACTTC
-,TRBV28,TRBJ2-1,-,CASSTLGQTSYNEQFF,TGTGCCAGCAGTACACTGGGACAAACCTCCTACAATGAGCAGTTCTTC
-,TRBV6-1,TRBJ2-1,-,CASTWPGNEQFF,TGTGCCAGCACATGGCCCGGCAATGAGCAGTTCTTC
-,TRBV28,TRBJ1-5,-,CASSDRGGNQPQHF,TGTGCCAGCAGTGATCGGGGGGGGAATCAGCCCCAGCATTTT
-,TRBV28,TRBJ1-5,few,CASSLGAGSVLNQPQHF,TGTGCCAGCAGTCTAGGGGCAGGGTCAGTATTAAATCAGCCCCAGCATTTT
-,TRBV7-9,TRBJ2-5,-,CASSLGQPGPKETQYF,TGTGCCAGCAGCTTGGGCCAGCCGGGACCGAAAGAGACCCAGTACTTC
-,TRBV4-2,TRBJ2-1,-,CASSQAGAYNEQFF,TGTGCCAGCAGCCAAGCGGGAGCCTACAATGAGCAGTTCTTC
TRBD1,TRBV27,TRBJ2-7,-,CASSSPGQGYEQYF,TGTGCCAGCAGTTCCCCCGGACAGGGCTACGAGCAGTACTTC
-,TRBV11-2,TRBJ1-4,-,CASAVRGLTNEKLFF,TGTGCCAGCGCCGTGAGGGGGTTAACTAATGAAAAACTGTTTTTT
TRBD2,TRBV14,TRBJ2-1,few,CASSQDFGGNNEQFF,TGTGCCAGCAGCCAAGATTTCGGGGGGAACAATGAGCAGTTCTTC
-,TRBV28,TRBJ1-2,-,CASSAPQGSNYGYTF,TGTGCCAGCAGTGCCCCACAGGGAAGTAACTATGGCTACACCTTC
-,TRBV20-1,TRBJ2-7,few,CSARAYEQYF,TGCAGTGCTAGAGCCTACGAGCAGTACTTC
-,TRBV19,TRBJ2-6,-,CASRRALSGANVLTF,TGTGCCAGCAGGCGGGCGCTCTCTGGGGCCAACGTCCTGACTTTC
-,TRBV7-2,TRBJ1-1,-,CASSPDGPVTEAFF,TGTGCCAGCAGCCCTGACGGGCCTGTGACTGAAGCTTTCTTT
-,TRBV5-1,TRBJ1-6,few,CASSFTQERNSPLHF,TGCGCCAGCAGCTTTACACAGGAGCGAAATTCACCCCTCCACTTT
-,TRBV15,TRBJ2-3,-,CATSRDYRRATTDTQYF,TGTGCCACCAGCAGAGATTATAGGCGGGCAACCACAGATACGCAGTATTTT
TRBD1,TRBV11-2,TRBJ1-1,-,CASSQPTGLDTEAFF,TGTGCCAGCAGCCAACCGACAGGGTTGGACACTGAAGCTTTCTTT
TRBD2,TRBV4-2,TRBJ2-3,-,CASSPRFSGREDTQYF,TGTGCCAGCAGCCCCCGGTTTAGCGGGAGGGAAGATACGCAGTATTTT
-,TRBV28,TRBJ1-2,medium-sized,CASSLDRRFYGYTF,TGTGCCAGCAGTTTAGACAGGAGGTTCTATGGCTACACCTTC
TRBD2,TRBV27,TRBJ2-7,-,CASSFFSGGTYEQYF,TGTGCCAGCAGTTTCTTCAGCGGGGGAACCTACGAGCAGTACTTC
-,TRBV7-6,TRBJ1-2,-,CASSPVGGIADGYTF,TGTGCCAGCAGCCCAGTGGGGGGCATCGCTGATGGCTACACCTTC
-,TRBV5-1,TRBJ2-2,-,CASSPLGTGELFF,TGCGCCAGCAGCCCACTAGGAACCGGGGAGCTGTTTTTT
-,TRBV28,TRBJ2-7,once,CASSTAGTRYEQYF,TGTGCCAGCAGTACGGCTGGGACACGTTACGAGCAGTACTTC
-,TRBV5-1,TRBJ1-1,-,CASSLEGRTNTEAFF,TGCGCCAGCAGCTTGGAGGGCAGGACGAACACTGAAGCTTTCTTT
-,TRBV14,TRBJ2-5,-,CASSMTTGETQYF,TGTGCCAGCAGCATGACGACTGGAGAGACCCAGTACTTC
TRBD2,TRBV7-2,TRBJ2-5,-,CASSTPGLADQETQYF,TGTGCCAGCAGCACCCCGGGACTAGCGGATCAAGAGACCCAGTACTTC
-,TRBV10-3,TRBJ2-3,-,CAIKGGTTDTQYF,TGTGCCATCAAGGGGGGGACCACAGATACGCAGTATTTT
-,TRBV10-3,TRBJ2-1,-,CAISDLDPRDEQFF,TGTGCCATCAGTGACCTGGACCCCCGCGATGAGCAGTTCTTC
-,TRBV9,TRBJ2-3,-,CASSVGSPGTQYF,TGTGCCAGCAGCGTAGGCTCGCCAGGTACGCAGTATTTT
TRBD2,TRBV11-2,TRBJ2-7,-,CASSPLAGRAYEQYF,TGTGCCAGCAGTCCTCTAGCGGGCCGTGCCTACGAGCAGTACTTC
-,TRBV6-5,TRBJ1-2,-,CASSYSPENYGYTF,TGTGCCAGCAGTTACTCTCCGGAAAACTATGGCTACACCTTC
-,TRBV9,TRBJ2-5,few,CASGLGGQETQYF,TGTGCCAGCGGCTTGGGGGGCCAAGAGACCCAGTACTTC
-,TRBV29-1,TRBJ2-5,-,CSVEEIGLLQETQYF,TGCAGCGTTGAAGAGATCGGCCTCCTCCAAGAGACCCAGTACTTC
TRBD2,TRBV11-2,TRBJ2-3,-,CASSLTRLASTDTQYF,TGTGCCAGCAGCTTAACCCGACTAGCTAGCACAGATACGCAGTATTTT
-,TRBV7-9,TRBJ2-2,-,CASSLDRRVAATGELFF,TGTGCCAGCAGCTTAGATCGGCGGGTAGCGGCCACCGGGGAGCTGTTTTTT
-,TRBV28,TRBJ2-3,-,CASSPWGAGASTDTQYF,TGTGCCAGCAGTCCCTGGGGGGCGGGAGCTAGCACAGATACGCAGTATTTT
-,TRBV7-2,TRBJ2-2,few,CASSLFGRGHTGELFF,TGTGCCAGCAGCTTATTCGGACGTGGCCATACCGGGGAGCTGTTTTTT